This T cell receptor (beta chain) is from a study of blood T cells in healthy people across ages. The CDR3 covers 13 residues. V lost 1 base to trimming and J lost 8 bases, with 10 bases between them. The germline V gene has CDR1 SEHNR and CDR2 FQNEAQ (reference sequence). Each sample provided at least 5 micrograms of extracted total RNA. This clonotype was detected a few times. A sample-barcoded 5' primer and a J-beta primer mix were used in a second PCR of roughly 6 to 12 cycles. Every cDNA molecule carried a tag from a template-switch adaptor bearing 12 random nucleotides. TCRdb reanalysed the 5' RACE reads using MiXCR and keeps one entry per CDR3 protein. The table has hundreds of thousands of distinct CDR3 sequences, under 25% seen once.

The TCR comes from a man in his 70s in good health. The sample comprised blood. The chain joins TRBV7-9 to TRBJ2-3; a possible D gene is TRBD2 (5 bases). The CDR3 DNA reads TGTGCCAGCAGCTTAGATCGGCGGGCTACGCAGTATTTT. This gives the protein CASSLDRRATQYF.